The sequence of this T cell receptor (beta chain) was determined in a study of fetal regulatory T cell absence and autoimmunity. Looking at the study overall: Without clinical diabetes, IPEX patients showed exocrine pancreas autoimmunity. Points from the study as a whole: Pancreas and cord blood did not differ much in TRB family usage. Pancreas TCRs were oligoclonally enriched versus cord blood, some clones over 95-fold.

Sequencing was at survey level. Sequenced by immunoSEQ multiplex PCR; TCRdb stores in-frame clones only, minus some. The sample records around 100,000 clones, 60% to 80% being singletons. With respect to this clone: The antigen remains unidentified.

This receptor was obtained from a male donor with IPEX syndrome. Material for sequencing was pancreas tissue.

CDR3 amino acids: CASSLTGVVDQYF. CDR3 in DNA: TGTGCCAGCAGCTTGACGGGGGTGGTGGACCAGTACTTC. The genes are TRBV13 and TRBJ2-7; possibly TRBD2 for D (6 bases). V was pared by 3 bases and J by 10 bases, with 16 bases between. The CDR3 covers 13 residues. Germline loops: CDR1 PRHDT, CDR2 FYEKMQ (reference sequence).